This T cell receptor beta chain appears in the sequencing data of a study of blood T cell repertoires in COVID-19. Study-level information: T cells, B-cell-depleted T cells, or PBMCs supplied cDNA or gDNA.

Study processing details: Estimates of nucleated cell counts were drawn from the amplification of reference gene primers. Assay: immunoSEQ multiplex PCR; the TCRdb copy retains only in-frame clones and omits some. V and J calls and clone size are copied from that table; D and trimming were computed from the DNA. The sample has under 350,000 clones, about 88% seen once; the top ten hold 3.6%. Germline CDR1 KGHSH, CDR2 LQKENI. V gave up 3 bases and J gave up 0 bases, with 13 bases separating them. The CDR3 has 16 amino acids. Input material: peripheral blood. This clonotype was obtained from a man between 18 and 35 years old with active or convalescent COVID-19. This chain uses TRBV18 with TRBJ2-3; no clear D. The CDR3 spells CASSPLTASSTDTQYF. The DNA for the CDR3 is TGTGCCAGCTCACCGCTCACTGCTTCTAGCACAGATACGCAGTATTTT.